A single sample gave rise to the 13 T cell receptor beta chains below, sequenced in a study of cytomegalovirus exposure and HLA in healthy donors. Repertoires were generated with immunoSEQ multiplex PCR, while TCRdb's copy carries only in-frame clones and drops some. The table records about 110,000 clones, more than 70% of them present only once. The sequencing sample was made of PBMCs. The receptors shown here come from a woman aged 18-35 years in good health and CMV-seronegative.

For this clone: Other nucleotide sequences from this sample produce the same CDR3. The chain recombines TRBV7-9 with TRBJ1-1; perhaps TRBD1 as D (5 bases). Germline V CDR1 and CDR2: SEHNR, FQNEAQ (reference sequence). The CDR3 is 15 residues long. V was pared by 2 bases and J by 0 bases, with 10 bases between. CDR3 sequence reads: CASSLSGIMNTEAFF. The DNA for the CDR3 is TGTGCCAGCAGCTTATCAGGGATCATGAACACTGAAGCTTTCTTT.

V gene TRBV29-1 combines with J gene TRBJ1-1; D is uncertain. Germline V gene lookup returns CDR1 SQVTM and CDR2 ANQGSEA. The germline V and J ends were trimmed by 7 bases and 0 bases, with 12 bases remaining between them. The CDR3 consists of 13 residues. DNA of the CDR3: TGCAGCGCCCTCGCTGACTTGAACACTGAAGCTTTCTTT. Its translation: CSALADLNTEAFF. The full variable domain, in which reference TRBV29-1 and TRBJ1-1 provide the parts outside the CDR3, is SAVISQKPSRDICQRGTSLTIQCQVDSQVTMMFWYRQQPGQSLTLIATANQGSEATYESGFVIDKFPISRPNLTFSTLTVSNMSPEDSSIYLCSALADLNTEAFFGQGTRLTVV.

This sequence joins TRBV2 and TRBJ2-2, with D tentatively TRBD2 (5 bases). Germline loops: CDR1 SNHLY, CDR2 FYNNEI. V lost 7 bases to trimming and J lost 5 bases, with 11 bases between them. The CDR3 is made up of 13 amino acids. DNA for the CDR3: TGTGCCAGCACTGTTGGGGAGACCGGGGAGCTGTTTTTT. It translates to CASTVGETGELFF.

This chain connects TRBV9 to TRBJ2-1; D may be TRBD1 (7 bases). Looked up from germline, CDR1 is SGDLS and CDR2 is YYNGEE. V was trimmed by 8 bases and J by 9 bases, leaving 24 bases between them. This CDR3 contains 15 residues. The CDR3 is CASRQGGAKEGEQFF. The DNA for the CDR3 is TGTGCCAGTCGACAGGGCGGGGCTAAGGAGGGTGAGCAGTTCTTC.

The rearrangement joins TRBV6-5 to TRBJ1-2, with TRBD1 matching 8 bases. The CDR3 totals 14 residues. Germline V gives CDR1 MNHEY, CDR2 SVGAGI. The trim removed 2 bases at V and 8 bases at J, leaving 7 bases unmatched. The chain's CDR3 is CASSYLPTGAGYTF. The CDR3 nucleotides are TGTGCCAGCAGTTACCTTCCGACAGGGGCGGGCTACACCTTC.

The V gene is TRBV7-2, the J gene TRBJ1-3; D is undetermined. V lost 5 bases to trimming and J lost 2 bases, with 13 bases between them. CDR3 length: 15 amino acids. Germline loops: CDR1 SGHTA, CDR2 FQGNSA. The CDR3 loop reads CASSINWLAGNTIYF. In DNA, the CDR3 is TGTGCCAGCAGCATTAACTGGTTGGCTGGAAACACCATATATTTT.

J is TRBJ1-2 and V is TRBV29-1; 7 bases align to TRBD1. Trimming cost V 4 bases and J 3 bases; bases outside gene matches: 5. The CDR3 totals 13 residues. The germline CDR1 and CDR2 sequences are SQVTM and ANQGSEA. The CDR3 region has the DNA TGCAGCGTTGGAGGGCAGGGGGACTATGGCTACACCTTC. Protein product: CSVGGQGDYGYTF.

J is TRBJ2-3 and V is TRBV7-3, with a tentative D call TRBD1 (6 bases). Germline CDR1 is SGHTA and CDR2 is FQGTGA. Trimming removed 1 base at V and 6 bases at J, with 8 bases between. The CDR3 has 13 amino acids. Written as DNA, the CDR3 is TGTGCCAGCAGCTTAAGAGGGGGTGATACGCAGTATTTT. Protein sequence: CASSLRGGDTQYF.

The CDR3 loop is CASWAPGGLRNTEAFF. CDR3 coding DNA: TGTGCCAGCTGGGCCCCCGGGGGGCTTCGGAACACTGAAGCTTTCTTT. The V gene is TRBV19, the J gene TRBJ1-1; TRBD1 is a possible D gene (6 bases). The CDR3 contains 16 residues. The V end lost 9 bases, the J end lost 1 base, and 21 bases lay between the germline ends. The V gene's germline CDR1 is LNHDA and CDR2 SQIVND (reference sequence).

Here the CDR3 reads CASSEGTGGYTQYF. The CDR3, as DNA: TGCGCCAGCAGTGAAGGGACAGGGGGCTACACCCAGTACTTC. The chain links TRBV5-1 to TRBJ2-5; 12 bases map to TRBD1. Germline V gene data show CDR1 as SGHRS and CDR2 as YFSETQ. The CDR3 extends over 14 amino acids. V shed 5 bases, J shed 8 bases, and the junction held 7 bases outside the gene matches.

In DNA form, the CDR3 reads TGCAGCGTTGAAAACATGAACACTGAAGCTTTCTTT. Its protein is CSVENMNTEAFF. V and J are TRBV29-1 and TRBJ1-1; D is undetermined. V was pared by 2 bases and J by 0 bases, with 4 bases between. CDR1 is SQVTM and CDR2 is ANQGSEA in the germline V gene. This CDR3 has 12 amino acids.

The V call is TRBV10-3, the J call TRBJ1-5, with D tentatively TRBD1 (5 bases). In germline, CDR1 is ENHRY, CDR2 SYGVKD. V lost 2 bases and J lost 2, with 7 bases in between. The CDR3 sequence is 14 residues long. CDR3: CAISEQGGNQPQHF. As DNA, the CDR3 is TGTGCCATCAGTGAGCAGGGTGGCAATCAGCCCCAGCATTTT.

The count of this clone is one. The chain links TRBV7-2 to TRBJ2-7; TRBD2 matches 11 bases. The trim removed 3 bases at V and 2 bases at J, leaving 3 bases unmatched. In germline, CDR1 is SGHTA, CDR2 FQGNSA. The CDR3 length is 15 residues. CDR3 protein: CASSLGLAETYEQYF. CDR3 coding DNA: TGTGCCAGCAGCTTGGGACTAGCGGAGACCTACGAGCAGTACTTC.